The following is a TCR beta chain sequence with its context. Next came a second PCR, run for roughly 6 to 11 cycles, which used a sample-barcoded 5' primer along with a J-beta primer mix. TCRdb re-analysed the 5' RACE reads in MiXCR, keeping a single row per CDR3 protein. Counted here are hundreds of thousands of distinct CDR3 sequences, roughly 25% occurring once; the ten biggest clones make up 2.5% to 3.5%. These data come from a study of blood T cells in healthy people across ages. The V and J ends lost 6 bases and 4 bases respectively, with 16 bases between them. This CDR3 is built from 14 residues. Germline CDR1 and CDR2: MDHEN and SYDVKM. This sample also appeared in a second study, on T cells of mothers and their children.

The clonotype was recovered from a boy between 10 and 17 years old in good health. This chain joins TRBV28 and TRBJ2-7; D may match TRBD1 or TRBD2 (5 bases each). What was sequenced was blood. In DNA, the CDR3 is TGTGCCAGCAGCTCCCCGGGACGGACTTACGAGCAGTACTTC. Its translation is CASSSPGRTYEQYF.